Below, one T cell receptor beta chain is given with its context. Researchers sorted participants into cohorts using their self-reported clinical history. The data belong to a study of blood T cell repertoires in COVID-19. Study-wide context: T cells, B-cell-depleted T cells, or PBMCs provided the cDNA or gDNA that served as material.

Profiled with immunoSEQ multiplex PCR; TCRdb holds only in-frame clones, not every one. The sample records 300,000 to 350,000 clones, around 85% being singletons. The germline V gene encodes CDR1 LGHNT and CDR2 FRNRAP. Trimming cost V 6 bases and J 8 bases; bases outside gene matches: 5. This CDR3 contains 13 residues. Material for sequencing was PBMCs or T cells enriched from blood (not recorded which). The chain joins TRBV12-5 to TRBJ2-3, with 10 bases fitting TRBD1. This clonotype originated in a woman aged 35 to 49 with acute COVID-19. For the CDR3, the DNA is TGTGCTAGTGGAACCGGGACAGGGGTTACGCAGTATTTT. Encoded protein: CASGTGTGVTQYF. The whole variable domain, filled in from reference TRBV12-5 and TRBJ2-3, reads DARVTQTPRHKVTEMGQEVTMRCQPILGHNTVFWYRQTMMQGLELLAYFRNRAPLDDSGMPKDRFSAEMPDATLATLKIQPSEPRDSAVYFCASGTGTGVTQYFGPGTRLTVL.